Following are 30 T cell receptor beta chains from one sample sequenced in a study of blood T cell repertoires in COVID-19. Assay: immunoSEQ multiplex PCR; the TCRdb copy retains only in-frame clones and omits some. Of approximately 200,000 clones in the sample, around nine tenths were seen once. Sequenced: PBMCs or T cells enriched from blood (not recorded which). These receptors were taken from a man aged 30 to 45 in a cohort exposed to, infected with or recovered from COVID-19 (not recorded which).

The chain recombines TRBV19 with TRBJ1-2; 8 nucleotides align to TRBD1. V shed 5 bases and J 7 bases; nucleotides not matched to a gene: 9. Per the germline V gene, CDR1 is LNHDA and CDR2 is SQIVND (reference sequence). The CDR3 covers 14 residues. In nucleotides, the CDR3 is TGTGCCAGTAGTGTCGACAGGGGATCCTTTGGCTACACCTTC. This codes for CASSVDRGSFGYTF.

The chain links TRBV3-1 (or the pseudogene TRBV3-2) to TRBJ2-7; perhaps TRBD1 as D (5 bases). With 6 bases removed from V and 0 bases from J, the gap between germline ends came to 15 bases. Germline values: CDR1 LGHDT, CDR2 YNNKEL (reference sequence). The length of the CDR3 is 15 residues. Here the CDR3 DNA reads TGTGCCAGCAGGCACTCAGGGTGGGCCTCCTACGAGCAGTACTTC. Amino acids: CASRHSGWASYEQYF.

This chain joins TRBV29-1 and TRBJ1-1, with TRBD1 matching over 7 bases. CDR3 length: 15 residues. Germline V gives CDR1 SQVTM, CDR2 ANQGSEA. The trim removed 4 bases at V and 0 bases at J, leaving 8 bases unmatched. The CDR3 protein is CSVGNRGAMNTEAFF. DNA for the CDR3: TGCAGCGTTGGAAACAGGGGCGCAATGAACACTGAAGCTTTCTTT.

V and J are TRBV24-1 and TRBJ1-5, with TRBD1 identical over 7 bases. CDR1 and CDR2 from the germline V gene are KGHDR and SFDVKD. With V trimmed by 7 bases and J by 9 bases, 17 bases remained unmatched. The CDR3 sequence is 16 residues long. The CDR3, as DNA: TGTGCCACCAGACCCGAGGGCAGGGGGACCCCCAGGCCCCAGCATTTT. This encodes CATRPEGRGTPRPQHF.

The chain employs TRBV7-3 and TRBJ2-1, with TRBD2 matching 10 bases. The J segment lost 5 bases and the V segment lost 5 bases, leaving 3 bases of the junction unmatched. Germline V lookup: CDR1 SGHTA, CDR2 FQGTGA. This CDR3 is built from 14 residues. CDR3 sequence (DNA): TGTGCCAGCAGCCCCCTAGCGGGAGACAATGAGCAGTTCTTC. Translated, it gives CASSPLAGDNEQFF. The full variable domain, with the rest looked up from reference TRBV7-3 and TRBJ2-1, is GAGVSQTPSNKVTEKGKYVELRCDPISGHTALYWYRQSLGQGPEFLIYFQGTGAADDSGLPNDRFFAVRPEGSVSTLKIQRTERGDSAVYLCASSPLAGDNEQFFGPGTRLTVL.

The CDR3 loop is CASRDPLGEAVKETQYF. The CDR3 DNA is TGTGCCAGCAGGGACCCCCTGGGGGAGGCGGTGAAAGAGACCCAGTACTTC. The chain recombines TRBV2 with TRBJ2-5; D perhaps matches TRBD2 (6 bases). CDR3 length: 17 residues. The germline V gene encodes CDR1 SNHLY and CDR2 FYNNEI. Trimming cost V 6 bases and J 3 bases, with 23 bases left between them.

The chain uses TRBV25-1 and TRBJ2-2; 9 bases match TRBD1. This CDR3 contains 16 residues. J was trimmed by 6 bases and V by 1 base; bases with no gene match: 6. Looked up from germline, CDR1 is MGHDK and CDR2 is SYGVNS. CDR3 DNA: TGTGCCAGCAGTGAATCGGGCCGGGACAGGGCCGGGGAGCTGTTTTTT. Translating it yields CASSESGRDRAGELFF.

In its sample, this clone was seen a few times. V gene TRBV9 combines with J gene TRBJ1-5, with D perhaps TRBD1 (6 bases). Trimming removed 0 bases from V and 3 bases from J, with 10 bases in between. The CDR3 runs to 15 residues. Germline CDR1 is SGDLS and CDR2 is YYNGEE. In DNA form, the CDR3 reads TGTGCCAGCAGCGTAGGGGGGCGTCTCAATCAGCCCCAGCATTTT. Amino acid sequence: CASSVGGRLNQPQHF.

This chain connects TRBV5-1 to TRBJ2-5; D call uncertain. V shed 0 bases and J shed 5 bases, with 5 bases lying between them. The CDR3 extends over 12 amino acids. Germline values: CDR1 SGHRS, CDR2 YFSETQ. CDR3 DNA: TGCGCCAGCAGCTTGGATCCGGAGACCCAGTACTTC. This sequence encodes CASSLDPETQYF.

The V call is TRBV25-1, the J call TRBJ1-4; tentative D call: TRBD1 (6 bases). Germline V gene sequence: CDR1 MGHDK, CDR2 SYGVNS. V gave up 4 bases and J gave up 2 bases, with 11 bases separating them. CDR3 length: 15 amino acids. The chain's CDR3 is CASSAGGVTNEKLFF. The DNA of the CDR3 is TGTGCCAGCAGTGCGGGGGGCGTCACTAATGAAAAACTGTTTTTT.

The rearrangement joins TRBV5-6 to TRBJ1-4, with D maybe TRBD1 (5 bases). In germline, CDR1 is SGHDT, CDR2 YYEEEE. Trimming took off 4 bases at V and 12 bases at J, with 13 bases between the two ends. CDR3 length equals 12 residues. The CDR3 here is CASSIPAGQLFF. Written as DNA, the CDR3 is TGTGCCAGCAGCATCCCCGCGGGGCAACTGTTTTTT.

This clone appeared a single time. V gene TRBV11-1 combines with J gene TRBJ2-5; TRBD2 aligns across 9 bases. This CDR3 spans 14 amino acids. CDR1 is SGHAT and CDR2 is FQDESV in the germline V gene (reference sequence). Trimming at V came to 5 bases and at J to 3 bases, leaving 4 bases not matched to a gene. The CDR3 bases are TGTGCCAGCAGCCCGCGACTAGCGGAAGAGACCCAGTACTTC. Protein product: CASSPRLAEETQYF.

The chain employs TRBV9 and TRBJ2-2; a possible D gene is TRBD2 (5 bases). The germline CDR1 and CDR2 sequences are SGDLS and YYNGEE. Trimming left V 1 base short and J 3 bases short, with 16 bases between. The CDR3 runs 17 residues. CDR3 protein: CASSVTLERAYTGELFF. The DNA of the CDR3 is TGTGCCAGCAGCGTAACACTTGAGAGGGCGTACACCGGGGAGCTGTTTTTT.

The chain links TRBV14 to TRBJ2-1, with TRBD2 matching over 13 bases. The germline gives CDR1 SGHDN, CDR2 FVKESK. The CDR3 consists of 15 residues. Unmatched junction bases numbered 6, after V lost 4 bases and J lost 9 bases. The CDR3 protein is CASSLGLAGVGEQFF. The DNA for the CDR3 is TGTGCCAGCAGCCTAGGACTAGCGGGAGTCGGTGAGCAGTTCTTC.

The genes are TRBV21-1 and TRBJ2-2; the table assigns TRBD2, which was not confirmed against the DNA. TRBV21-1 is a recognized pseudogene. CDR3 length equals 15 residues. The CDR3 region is CASSKRRSGTGELFF. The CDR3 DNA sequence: TGTGCCAGCAGCAAAAGGAGGAGCGGCACCGGGGAGCTGTTTTTT.

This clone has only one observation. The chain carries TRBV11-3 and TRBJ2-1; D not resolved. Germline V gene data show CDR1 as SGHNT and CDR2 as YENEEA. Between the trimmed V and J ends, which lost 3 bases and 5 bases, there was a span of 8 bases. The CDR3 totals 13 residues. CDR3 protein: CASSFDSDNEQFF. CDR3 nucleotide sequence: TGTGCCAGCAGCTTTGACTCAGACAATGAGCAGTTCTTC.

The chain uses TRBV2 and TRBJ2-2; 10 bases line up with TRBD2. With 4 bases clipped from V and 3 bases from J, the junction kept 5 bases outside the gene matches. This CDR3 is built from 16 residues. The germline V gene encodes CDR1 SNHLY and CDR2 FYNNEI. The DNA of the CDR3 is TGTGCCAGCAGTGGCCGACTAGCGGGTTACACCGGGGAGCTGTTTTTT. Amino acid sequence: CASSGRLAGYTGELFF.

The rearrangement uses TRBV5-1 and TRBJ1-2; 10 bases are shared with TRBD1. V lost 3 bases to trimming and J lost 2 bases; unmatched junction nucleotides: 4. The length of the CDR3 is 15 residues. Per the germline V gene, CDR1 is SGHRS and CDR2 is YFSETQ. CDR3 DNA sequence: TGCGCCAGCAGCTCTGGGACAGGGGCCAACTATGGCTACACCTTC. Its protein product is CASSSGTGANYGYTF.

The CDR3 nucleotides read TGTGCCAGCAGCTTGGGACAGGGATTCAGCAATCAGCCCCAGCATTTT. The encoded protein is CASSLGQGFSNQPQHF. The chain is built from TRBV7-6 and TRBJ1-5; 9 positions match TRBD1. The CDR3 contains 16 residues. Unmatched junction bases numbered 4, after V lost 3 bases and J lost 1 base. Germline CDR1 and CDR2: SGHVS and FNYEAQ. The complete variable domain, with remaining parts taken from reference TRBV7-6 and TRBJ1-5, reads GAGVSQSPRYKVTKRGQDVALRCDPISGHVSLYWYRQALGQGPEFLTYFNYEAQQDKSGLPNDRFSAERPEGSISTLTIQRTEQRDSAMYRCASSLGQGFSNQPQHFGDGTRLSIL.

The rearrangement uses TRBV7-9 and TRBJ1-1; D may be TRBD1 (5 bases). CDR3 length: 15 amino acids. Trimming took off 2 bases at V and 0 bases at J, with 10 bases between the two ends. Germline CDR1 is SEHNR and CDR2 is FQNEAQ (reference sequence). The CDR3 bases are TGTGCCAGCAGCTTACAGGGTGCGGTGAACACTGAAGCTTTCTTT. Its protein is CASSLQGAVNTEAFF.

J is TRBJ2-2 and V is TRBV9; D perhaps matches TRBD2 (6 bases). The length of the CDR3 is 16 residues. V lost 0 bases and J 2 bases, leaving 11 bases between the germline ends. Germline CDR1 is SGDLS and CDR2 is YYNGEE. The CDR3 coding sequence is TGTGCCAGCAGCGTAGCGGGAGTCAAAAACACCGGGGAGCTGTTTTTT. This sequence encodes CASSVAGVKNTGELFF.

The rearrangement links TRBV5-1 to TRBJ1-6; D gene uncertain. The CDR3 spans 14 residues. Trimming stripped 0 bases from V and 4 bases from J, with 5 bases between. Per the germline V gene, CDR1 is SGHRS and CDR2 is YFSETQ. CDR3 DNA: TGCGCCAGCAGCTTGGGAACATATAATTCACCCCTCCACTTT. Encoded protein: CASSLGTYNSPLHF.

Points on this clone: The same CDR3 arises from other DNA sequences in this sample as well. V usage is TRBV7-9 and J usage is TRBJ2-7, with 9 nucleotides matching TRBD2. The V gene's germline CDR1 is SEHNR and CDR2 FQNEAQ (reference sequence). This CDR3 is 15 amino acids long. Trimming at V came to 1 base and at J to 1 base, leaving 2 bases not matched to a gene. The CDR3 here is CASSLEAGGSYEQYF. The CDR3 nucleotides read TGTGCCAGCAGCTTAGAAGCGGGAGGTTCCTACGAGCAGTACTTC.

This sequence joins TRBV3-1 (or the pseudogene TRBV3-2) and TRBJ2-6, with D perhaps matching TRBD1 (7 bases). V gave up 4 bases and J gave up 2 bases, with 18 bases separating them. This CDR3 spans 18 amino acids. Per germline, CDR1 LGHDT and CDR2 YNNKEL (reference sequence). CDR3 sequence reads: CASSPRPQGGAGANVLTF. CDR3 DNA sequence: TGTGCCAGCAGCCCGAGACCTCAGGGGGGCGCTGGGGCCAACGTCCTGACTTTC.

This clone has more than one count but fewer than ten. CDR3 residues: CASSPRPTAGGIPNEQFF. In DNA, the CDR3 is TGTGCCAGCAGCCCCAGACCCACAGCGGGAGGTATCCCCAATGAGCAGTTCTTC. The chain joins TRBV7-3 to TRBJ2-1, with 9 bases that match TRBD2. This CDR3 contains 18 residues. Germline-derived CDR1 and CDR2 are SGHTA and FQGTGA. V dropped 5 bases and J dropped 6; count of bases not matched to a gene: 17.

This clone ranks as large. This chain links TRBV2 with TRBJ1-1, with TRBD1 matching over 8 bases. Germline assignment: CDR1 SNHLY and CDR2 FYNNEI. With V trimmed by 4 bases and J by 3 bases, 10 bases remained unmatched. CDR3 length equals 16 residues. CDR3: CASSVALQGADTEAFF. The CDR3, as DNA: TGTGCCAGCAGTGTCGCCCTCCAGGGGGCTGACACTGAAGCTTTCTTT.

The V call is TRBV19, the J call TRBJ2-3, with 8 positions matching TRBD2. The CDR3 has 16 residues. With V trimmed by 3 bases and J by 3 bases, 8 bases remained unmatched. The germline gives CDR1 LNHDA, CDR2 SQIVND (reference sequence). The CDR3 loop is CASSISSGIATDTQYF. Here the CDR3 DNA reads TGTGCCAGTAGTATTAGTAGCGGGATTGCTACAGATACGCAGTATTTT.

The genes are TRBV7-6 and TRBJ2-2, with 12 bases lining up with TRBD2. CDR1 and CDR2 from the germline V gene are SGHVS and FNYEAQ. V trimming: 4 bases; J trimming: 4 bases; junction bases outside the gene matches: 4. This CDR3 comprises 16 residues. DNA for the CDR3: TGTGCCAGCAGCTCCCAGACTAGCGGGAGCACCGGGGAGCTGTTTTTT. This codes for CASSSQTSGSTGELFF.

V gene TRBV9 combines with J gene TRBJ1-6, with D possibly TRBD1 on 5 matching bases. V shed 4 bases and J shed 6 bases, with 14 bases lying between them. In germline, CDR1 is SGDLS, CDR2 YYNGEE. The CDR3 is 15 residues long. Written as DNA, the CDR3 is TGTGCCAGCAGCCCCGCAGGGAGGGGTAATTCACCCCTCCACTTT. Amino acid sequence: CASSPAGRGNSPLHF.

The CDR3 DNA reads TGTGCCAGCACCCTGGGGGGGACCTCTGGCTACACCTTC. This codes for CASTLGGTSGYTF. V usage is TRBV5-4 and J usage is TRBJ1-2; possibly TRBD1 for D (5 bases). V lost 6 bases and J lost 7, with 16 bases in between. The CDR3 is 13 amino acids. The germline CDR1 and CDR2 sequences are SGHNT and YYREEE (reference sequence).